One sample yielded the 32 T cell receptor beta chains listed below, sequenced in a study of T-cell reconstitution after alpha-beta-depleted transplantation in children (dated by TCRdb to about 2016). Library preparation used PCR. Sequencing used an Illumina HiSeq 2500. TCR library preparation used molecular barcoding, with unique molecular identifiers applied to normalize quantification of the TCRbeta repertoire. TCRdb passed the public sequencing reads through fastp at Q25 and MiXCR, retaining productive beta sequences. All rows with the same CDR3 protein become a single entry with the most common DNA and genes. Across this sample there are about 540,000 distinct CDR3 sequences, with around 19% seen only once. The ten largest clones take up 3.3% of the sample. Sequences were derived from PBMCs from the stem cell graft donor, sampled from the stem cell graft. The receptors shown here come from a human donor who donated a stem cell graft to a child with acute lymphoblastic leukemia.

This clonotype was recorded many times. The chain carries TRBV28 and TRBJ2-1, with 10 bases fitting TRBD2. This CDR3 has 11 residues. The germline CDR1 and CDR2 sequences are MDHEN and SYDVKM. J gave up 10 bases and V 8 bases, and 2 bases lay outside the gene matches. Here the CDR3 reads CASLGLAEQFF. CDR3 in DNA: TGTGCCAGCCTGGGACTAGCGGAGCAGTTCTTC.

This clonotype showed up just a few times. The chain is built from TRBV6-4 and TRBJ2-7; 8 bases align to TRBD2. V dropped 5 bases and J dropped 5; count of bases not matched to a gene: 8. The CDR3 covers 14 residues. CDR1 is MRHNA and CDR2 is SNTAGT in the germline V gene. The CDR3 spells CASSLSGRDDEQYF. The DNA for the CDR3 is TGTGCCAGCAGTCTCAGCGGGAGAGACGACGAGCAGTACTTC.

As concerns this clonotype: One end of the junction fails to match germline, which may point to a read error. The V and J genes are TRBV12-5 and TRBJ2-1; the D gene could be TRBD1 or TRBD2 (5 bases each). Germline V gene lookup returns CDR1 LGHNT and CDR2 FRNRAP. The CDR3 length is 17 residues. The CDR3 nucleotides are TGTGCTACTGGTTTGGTACTAGGGACCTCAAGGGGCAATGAGCAGTTCTTC. This codes for CATGLVLGTSRGNEQFF.

The rearrangement links TRBV9 to TRBJ2-2, with 7 bases aligning to TRBD1. This CDR3 contains 16 residues. V trimming: 0 bases; J trimming: 2 bases; junction bases outside the gene matches: 4. Germline assignment: CDR1 SGDLS and CDR2 YYNGEE. The CDR3 DNA follows: TGTGCCAGCAGCGTAGATAGACAGGGAAACACCGGGGAGCTGTTTTTT. Encoded protein: CASSVDRQGNTGELFF.

V gene TRBV12-3 or TRBV12-4 combines with J gene TRBJ1-4; D is ambiguous. The CDR3 covers 14 residues. V was clipped by 4 bases and J by 5 bases, with 11 bases between them. The CDR3 reads CASSSSFGNEKLFF. DNA of the CDR3: TGTGCCAGCAGTTCCTCGTTTGGAAATGAAAAACTGTTTTTT.

The chain combines TRBV6-1 with TRBJ2-5, with 12 bases aligning to TRBD2. With 5 bases clipped from V and 5 bases from J, the junction kept 6 bases outside the gene matches. CDR1 and CDR2 from the germline V gene are MNHNS and SASEGT. CDR3 length: 15 residues. CDR3 sequence (DNA): TGTGCCAGCAGTAGAGGACTAGCGGGATTGGAGACCCAGTACTTC. This gives the protein CASSRGLAGLETQYF.

This sequence joins TRBV4-1 and TRBJ2-2; the D call may be TRBD1 or TRBD2 (5 bases each). Germline V gene lookup returns CDR1 MGHRA and CDR2 YSYEKL. The CDR3 has 17 residues. Trimming cost V 4 bases and J 5 bases, with 20 bases left between them. The CDR3 reads CASSRIRDVGRTGELFF. In DNA form, the CDR3 reads TGCGCCAGCAGCCGAATCCGGGACGTAGGTCGGACCGGGGAGCTGTTTTTT.

In its sample, this clonotype was seen once. The V and J genes are TRBV20-1 and TRBJ2-7; D is perhaps TRBD2 (5 bases). The CDR3 is made up of 13 amino acids. Trimming pared 0 bases from V and 3 bases from J, leaving 9 bases between. CDR1 is DFQATT and CDR2 is SNEGSKA in the germline V gene (reference sequence). The DNA of the CDR3 is TGCAGTGCTAGAGATGCCGGGATCTACGAGCAGTACTTC. It is translated as CSARDAGIYEQYF.

The chain has TRBV29-1 and TRBJ2-2; TRBD2 aligns across 13 bases. Germline V CDR1 and CDR2: SQVTM, ANQGSEA. J was trimmed by 5 bases and V by 4 bases; bases with no gene match: 10. The CDR3 spans 17 residues. In DNA form, the CDR3 reads TGCAGCGTTGTGGAAGGGACTAGCGGGACGTGGACCGGGGAGCTGTTTTTT. It yields the protein CSVVEGTSGTWTGELFF.

This rearrangement joins TRBV24-1 to TRBJ2-1; unclear D gene. CDR1 and CDR2 (germline): KGHDR, SFDVKD. The V end lost 5 bases, the J end lost 6 bases, and 10 bases lay between the germline ends. The CDR3 has 13 amino acids. The CDR3 loop reads CATSGEVGNEQFF. In DNA form, the CDR3 reads TGTGCCACCAGTGGCGAGGTGGGCAATGAGCAGTTCTTC.

This chain links TRBV7-8 with TRBJ2-7, with D possibly being TRBD1 (6 bases). The V and J ends lost 1 base and 5 bases respectively, with 12 bases between them. The CDR3 spans 14 residues. Germline CDR1 is SGHVS and CDR2 is FQNEAQ. In nucleotides, the CDR3 is TGTGCCAGCAGCTTAGGCAGGGGATATAACGAGCAGTACTTC. Translating gives CASSLGRGYNEQYF.

This clonotype was picked up a small number of times. This sequence joins TRBV6-5 and TRBJ1-2; 9 bases map to TRBD1. CDR3 size: 16 residues. CDR1 is MNHEY and CDR2 is SVGAGI in the germline V gene. Trimming took 2 bases from V and 2 from J; bases not matched to a gene: 6. The DNA of the CDR3 is TGTGCCAGCAGTTACGAGCGACAGGGGGGAAACTATGGCTACACCTTC. It specifies CASSYERQGGNYGYTF.

This clonotype occurred a few times. For the CDR3, the DNA is TGCAGCGTTGAGGCTAGCGGGAGGTCTTTCGCCTACAATGAGCAGTTCTTC. Residues: CSVEASGRSFAYNEQFF. The chain links TRBV29-1 to TRBJ2-1; 11 bases are shared with TRBD2. CDR1 SQVTM and CDR2 ANQGSEA come from the germline V gene. Losses at the gene ends were 3 bases for V and 2 bases for J; bases not matched to a gene: 9. This CDR3 has 17 amino acids.

In this sample, this clonotype turned up a few times. The chain combines TRBV5-1 with TRBJ1-2; D is ambiguous. The V end was cut by 0 bases, the J end by 3 bases, with 9 bases between. The CDR3 extends over 14 amino acids. Germline CDR1 reads SGHRS; CDR2 reads YFSETQ. The CDR3 DNA reads TGCGCCAGCAGCTTGGGCGACACTGACTATGGCTACACCTTC. It translates to CASSLGDTDYGYTF.

This clonotype was counted only a few times. The chain uses TRBV13 and TRBJ1-1, with a possible D match to TRBD1 (5 bases). Looked up from germline, CDR1 is PRHDT and CDR2 is FYEKMQ (reference sequence). Trimming took 5 bases from V and 1 from J, leaving 17 bases between them. The CDR3 is 16 amino acids. The CDR3 coding sequence is TGTGCCAGCAGCGCTCGGGGGGATGGGTGGAACACTGAAGCTTTCTTT. This codes for CASSARGDGWNTEAFF.

This clonotype was detected a few times. This chain joins TRBV12-3 or TRBV12-4 and TRBJ2-1; the match to TRBD2 covers 14 bases. V lost 3 bases, J lost 10 bases, and 8 bases stayed unmatched. The CDR3 runs 16 residues. In DNA, the CDR3 is TGTGCCAGCAGTTTCAGGACTAGCGGGAGGTCATACGAGCAGTTCTTC. Residues: CASSFRTSGRSYEQFF.

This clonotype has just a few counts. This rearrangement joins TRBV19 to TRBJ2-1; the match to TRBD2 covers 8 bases. The V segment lost 5 bases and the J segment 2 bases; nucleotides outside the gene matches: 8. Germline CDR1 reads LNHDA; CDR2 reads SQIVND (reference sequence). CDR3 size: 16 residues. DNA of the CDR3: TGTGCCAGTAGTCTCCAAGCGGGAGTCCCCTACAATGAGCAGTTCTTC. It translates to CASSLQAGVPYNEQFF.

This clonotype was counted at least ten times. The V and J genes are TRBV6-1 and TRBJ1-2; a possible D gene is TRBD1 (6 bases). Germline V gives CDR1 MNHNS, CDR2 SASEGT. The length of the CDR3 is 15 residues. Trimming cost V 2 bases and J 6 bases, with 16 bases left between them. CDR3 sequence reads: CASSEPGQKVDGYTF. CDR3 sequence (DNA): TGTGCCAGCAGTGAACCGGGACAAAAAGTGGATGGCTACACCTTC.

This clonotype was detected only a few times. The V call is TRBV20-1, the J call TRBJ1-5, with D possibly being TRBD1 (5 bases). From germline, CDR1 is DFQATT and CDR2 SNEGSKA (reference sequence). Trimming left V 7 bases short and J 3 bases short, with 16 bases between. The CDR3 spans 14 residues. The CDR3 spells CSVSSGAVNQPQHF. DNA for the CDR3: TGCAGTGTCAGTTCCGGGGCCGTCAATCAGCCCCAGCATTTT.

The chain couples TRBV19 to TRBJ1-5, with D perhaps matching TRBD1 (5 bases). This CDR3 comprises 16 residues. Looked up from germline, CDR1 is LNHDA and CDR2 is SQIVND (reference sequence). Trimming cost V 4 bases and J 2 bases, with 15 bases left between them. The CDR3 DNA follows: TGTGCCAGTAGTAGGGGACCGCGTCAGGGCAATCAGCCCCAGCATTTT. It translates to CASSRGPRQGNQPQHF.

This clonotype came up a few times. The chain carries TRBV5-1 and TRBJ1-2, with a weak D call TRBD1 (5 bases). The CDR3 totals 16 residues. Germline loops: CDR1 SGHRS, CDR2 YFSETQ. Between the trimmed V and J ends, which lost 4 bases and 5 bases, there was a span of 21 bases. The CDR3, as DNA: TGCGCCAGCAGCCAAGACAGCAGCCAATTTCCTTATGGCTACACCTTC. Translating gives CASSQDSSQFPYGYTF.

The genes are TRBV5-1 and TRBJ2-1; D remains ambiguous. This CDR3 contains 12 residues. Trimming removed 1 base at V and 7 bases at J, with 6 bases between. Germline V gene data show CDR1 as SGHRS and CDR2 as YFSETQ. The CDR3 loop reads CASSLPTNEQFF. As DNA, the CDR3 is TGCGCCAGCAGCTTGCCGACTAATGAGCAGTTCTTC.

This clonotype has only a few counts. This chain connects TRBV20-1 to TRBJ2-7; 7 bases map to TRBD2. After removal of 6 bases from V and 3 bases from J, the junction contained 5 bases not matched to a gene. Germline V CDR1 and CDR2: DFQATT, SNEGSKA (reference sequence). The CDR3 contains 12 residues. The CDR3, as DNA: TGCAGTGCCGCGGGAGTGGGCTACGAGCAGTACTTC. Its protein product is CSAAGVGYEQYF.

The chain is built from TRBV4-1 and TRBJ1-5; 9 nucleotides line up with TRBD1. The germline V gene has CDR1 MGHRA and CDR2 YSYEKL. This CDR3 spans 15 amino acids. Trimming took 4 bases from V and 6 from J; bases not matched to a gene: 7. The DNA for the CDR3 is TGCGCCAGCAGCCCTTGGACAGGGGAGGGTCAGCCCCAGCATTTT. Translation: CASSPWTGEGQPQHF.

V is TRBV29-1 and J is TRBJ2-7; 10 nucleotides agree with TRBD2. V lost 7 bases to trimming and J lost 2 bases; unmatched junction nucleotides: 2. This CDR3 has 12 amino acids. Germline CDR1 reads SQVTM; CDR2 reads ANQGSEA. CDR3 sequence: CSASGSPYEQYF. The CDR3 bases are TGCAGCGCTAGCGGGAGCCCCTACGAGCAGTACTTC.

This clonotype has a count of ten or more. V usage is TRBV11-1 and J usage is TRBJ2-7; D gene uncertain. CDR3 length equals 19 residues. Trimming pared 5 bases from V and 2 bases from J, leaving 28 bases between. In germline, CDR1 is SGHAT, CDR2 FQDESV (reference sequence). The CDR3 DNA reads TGTGCCAGCAGCAAGAAGGGAAGGGTTGAGCACCTACCCCCCTACGAGCAGTACTTC. Translating it yields CASSKKGRVEHLPPYEQYF.

The chain uses TRBV5-1 and TRBJ2-3; TRBD2 is a possible D gene (6 bases). Trimming took off 2 bases at V and 4 bases at J, with 14 bases between the two ends. The CDR3 loop spans 15 amino acids. Germline CDR1 and CDR2: SGHRS and YFSETQ. CDR3 in amino acids: CASSLRDLIADTQYF. The DNA of the CDR3 is TGCGCCAGCAGCTTAAGGGACTTAATTGCAGATACGCAGTATTTT.

This chain links TRBV4-2 with TRBJ2-7; a weak D match, TRBD2 (6 bases). CDR3 length: 15 residues. Trimming left V 1 base short and J 4 bases short, with 14 bases between. The V gene's germline CDR1 is LGHNA and CDR2 YNFKEQ. The CDR3 here is CASSQGRDLTYEQYF. The CDR3 region has the DNA TGTGCCAGCAGCCAAGGACGGGACTTGACGTACGAGCAGTACTTC.

This clonotype was counted a few times. This chain links TRBV10-3 with TRBJ2-3; 7 nucleotides align to TRBD2. The CDR3 has 15 amino acids. In germline, CDR1 is ENHRY, CDR2 SYGVKD. Germline trimming cut 11 bases from V and 4 bases from J; bases unmatched to any gene: 15. The CDR3 sequence is CASSPGGSTSDTQYF. CDR3 bases: TGTGCCTCATCGCCCGGCGGGAGTACATCAGATACGCAGTATTTT.

The rearrangement uses TRBV5-1 and TRBJ2-1; TRBD1 matches 8 bases. V gave up 0 bases and J gave up 8 bases; unmatched junction bases: 7. The CDR3 totals 15 residues. Germline V gives CDR1 SGHRS, CDR2 YFSETQ. DNA of the CDR3: TGCGCCAGCAGCTTGGGGACAGGGCCTTATGATGAGCAGTTCTTC. Its protein product is CASSLGTGPYDEQFF.

The chain couples TRBV20-1 to TRBJ2-7; TRBD2 matches 8 bases. This CDR3 has 13 residues. The junction had 6 bases not matched to a gene; V was cut back by 6 bases and J by 2 bases. Germline CDR1 and CDR2: DFQATT and SNEGSKA (reference sequence). The CDR3 is CSAADGRAYEQYF. In nucleotides, the CDR3 is TGCAGTGCGGCGGACGGGAGGGCCTACGAGCAGTACTTC.

The rearrangement links TRBV7-9 to TRBJ2-7; D possibly matches TRBD1 or TRBD2 (6 bases each). The CDR3 runs 14 residues. The V and J ends lost 1 base and 6 bases respectively, with 13 bases between them. CDR1 and CDR2 (germline): SEHNR, FQNEAQ (reference sequence). The CDR3 here is CASSLDGKGGEQYF. DNA for the CDR3: TGTGCCAGCAGCTTAGATGGCAAGGGGGGCGAGCAGTACTTC.